This T cell receptor beta chain is from a study of blood T cell repertoires in COVID-19. At the level of the study: PBMCs, B-cell-depleted T cells, or T cells provided the cDNA or gDNA that made up the material.

The CDR3 has 13 residues. The germline CDR1 and CDR2 sequences are SQVTM and ANQGSEA. V gave up 4 bases and J gave up 0 bases, with 10 bases separating them. As originally analysed: Estimated nucleated cell counts came from reference gene primer amplification. Sequencing was performed with immunoSEQ multiplex PCR; in TCRdb, only in-frame clones are kept and a portion is missing. Clone size and V and J calls were adopted from that table, with D and trimming inferred from the DNA. Altogether about 230,000 clones are present, 70% to 90% being singletons, with the ten largest covering around 2.5%. The genes are TRBV29-1 and TRBJ2-7; D call uncertain. The receptor was derived from a woman in her 70s with active or convalescent COVID-19. The sample consisted of peripheral blood. The CDR3 DNA reads as TGCAGCGTTGGGGCAGAGTACTCCTACGAGCAGTACTTC. Translating it yields CSVGAEYSYEQYF.